Here is one T cell receptor (beta chain) with its context. The antigen is not known. This same CDR3 is encoded by further DNA sequences in the sample. The sample comes from a study of shared clonotypes between healthy human individuals. Study-wide background: Each donor's CD4 naive and CD4 memory cells filled three plates apiece, CD8 naive two, and CD8 memory one.

Study results and limitations: Memory subsets generally showed smaller estimated richness than naive subsets did.

The naive CD8 fraction comprised CD45RO-negative cells positively selected for CCR7 and excluded terminally differentiated effector memory CD45RA+ cells. Libraries were prepared by immunoSEQ multiplex PCR; TCRdb keeps only in-frame clonotypes and omits some of them. This table holds just over 2,000,000 clones, about 95% found once. This CDR3 is built from 15 residues. Trimming took off 3 bases at V and 0 bases at J, with 6 bases between the two ends. CDR1 is MDHEN and CDR2 is SYDVKM in the germline V gene. The sequenced material came from naive CD8+ T cells sorted from blood. The chain joins TRBV28 to TRBJ1-6; D remains unclear. The clonotype was recovered from a man aged 18-30 years in good health. This chain's CDR3 is CASSLGSSYNSPLHF. DNA of the CDR3: TGTGCCAGCAGTTTGGGAAGCTCCTATAATTCACCCCTCCACTTT.